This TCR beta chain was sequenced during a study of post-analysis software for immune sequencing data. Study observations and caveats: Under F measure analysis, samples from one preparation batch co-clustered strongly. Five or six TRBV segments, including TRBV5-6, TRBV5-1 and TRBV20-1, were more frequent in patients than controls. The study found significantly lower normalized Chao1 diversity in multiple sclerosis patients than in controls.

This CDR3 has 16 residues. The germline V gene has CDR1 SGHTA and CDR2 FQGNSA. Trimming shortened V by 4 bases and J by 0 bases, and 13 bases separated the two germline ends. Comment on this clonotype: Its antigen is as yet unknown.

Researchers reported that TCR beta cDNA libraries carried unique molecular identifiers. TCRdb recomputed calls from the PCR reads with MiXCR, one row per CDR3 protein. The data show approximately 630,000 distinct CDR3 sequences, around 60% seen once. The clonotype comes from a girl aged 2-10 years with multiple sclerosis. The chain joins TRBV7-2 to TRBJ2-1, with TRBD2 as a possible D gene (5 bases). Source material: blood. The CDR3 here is CASSWVLERSYNEQFF. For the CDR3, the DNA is TGTGCCAGCAGCTGGGTACTAGAGCGCTCCTACAATGAGCAGTTCTTC.